This T cell receptor (beta chain) comes out of a study of T cells in Graves' hyperthyroidism and ophthalmopathy. The germline V gene has CDR1 DFQATT and CDR2 SNEGSKA (reference sequence). The V end was cut by 0 bases, the J end by 1 base, with 10 bases between. This CDR3 is built from 14 residues. The study's findings and limits: Separation of ophthalmopathy from stable hyperthyroidism was achieved by a 13 V-J model.

This clonotype was observed at least ten times. Its antigen is still unknown. Amplification of TCR beta CDR3 regions was performed using RNA transcripts as template. First-round RT-PCR of the TCR CDR3 relied on the HTBI primer set. TCRdb re-analysed the multiplex PCR reads in MiXCR, keeping a single row per CDR3 protein. The repertoire has some 570,000 distinct CDR3 sequences, 12% to 15% of them found once; the top ten carry more than 6%. This chain uses TRBV20-1 with TRBJ2-7; D is undetermined. The specimen sequenced was blood. The receptor was isolated from a woman between 18 and 29 years old with Graves' ophthalmopathy. The CDR3 spells CSARDEHSSYEQYF. Here the CDR3 DNA reads TGCAGTGCTAGAGATGAACACAGTTCCTACGAGCAGTACTTC.